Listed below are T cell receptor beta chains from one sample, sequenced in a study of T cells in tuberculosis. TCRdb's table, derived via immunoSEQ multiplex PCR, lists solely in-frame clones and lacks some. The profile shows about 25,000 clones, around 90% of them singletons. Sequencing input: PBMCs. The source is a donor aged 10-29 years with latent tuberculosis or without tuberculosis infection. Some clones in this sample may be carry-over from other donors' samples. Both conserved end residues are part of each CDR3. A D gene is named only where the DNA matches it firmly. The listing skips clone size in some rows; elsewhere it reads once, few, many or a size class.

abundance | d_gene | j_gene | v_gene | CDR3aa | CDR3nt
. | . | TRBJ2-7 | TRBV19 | CASSYQGGEQYF | TGTGCCAGTAGTTACCAGGGGGGAGAGCAGTACTTC
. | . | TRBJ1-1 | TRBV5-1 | CASSLRAGISSTEAFF | TGCGCCAGCAGCTTGAGGGCGGGTATTTCTAGCACTGAAGCTTTCTTT
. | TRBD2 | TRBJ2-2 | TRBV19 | CASSIYRLAEHTGELFF | TGTGCCAGTAGTATCTACAGGCTAGCGGAACACACCGGGGAGCTGTTTTTT
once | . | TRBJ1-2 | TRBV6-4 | CASSEAAGVFGYTF | TGTGCCAGCAGTGAAGCGGCAGGGGTGTTTGGCTACACCTTC
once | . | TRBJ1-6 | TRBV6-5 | CASSFRDSPLHF | TGTGCCAGCAGTTTCAGGGATTCACCCCTCCACTTT
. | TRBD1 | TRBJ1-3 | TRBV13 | CASSLIVQGSGNTIYF | TGTGCCAGCAGCCTAATCGTACAGGGGTCCGGAAACACCATATATTTT
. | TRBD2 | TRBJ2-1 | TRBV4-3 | CASSPLAGRTSEQFF | TGCGCCAGCAGTCCACTAGCGGGGAGGACGAGTGAGCAGTTCTTC
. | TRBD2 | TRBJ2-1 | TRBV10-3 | CAISDPRVAGALSSYNEQFF | TGTGCCATCAGTGACCCCCGAGTAGCGGGGGCGCTAAGCTCCTACAATGAGCAGTTCTTC
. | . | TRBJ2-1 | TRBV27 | CASSLYGVASYNEQFF | TGTGCCAGCAGTTTATACGGGGTGGCGTCCTACAATGAGCAGTTCTTC
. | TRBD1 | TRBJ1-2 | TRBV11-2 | CASSSRDRVDGYTF | TGTGCCAGCAGCTCCCGGGACAGGGTAGATGGCTACACCTTC
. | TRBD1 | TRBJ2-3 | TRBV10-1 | CASSLRTGIGTDTQYF | TGCGCCAGCAGTCTCCGGACAGGGATTGGGACAGATACGCAGTATTTT
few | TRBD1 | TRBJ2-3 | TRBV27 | CASLGQGGTDTQYF | TGTGCCAGCCTGGGGCAGGGGGGCACAGATACGCAGTATTTT
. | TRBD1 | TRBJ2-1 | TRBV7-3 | CASSFDRGTYNEQFF | TGTGCCAGCAGCTTTGACAGGGGGACGTACAATGAGCAGTTCTTC
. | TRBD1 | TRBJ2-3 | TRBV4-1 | CASSQGADRVMGDTQYF | TGCGCCAGCAGCCAGGGAGCCGACAGGGTCATGGGAGATACGCAGTATTTT
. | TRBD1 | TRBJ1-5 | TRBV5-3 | CARSDTRDRVEQPQHF | TGTGCCAGAAGCGATACTAGGGACAGGGTGGAGCAGCCCCAGCATTTT
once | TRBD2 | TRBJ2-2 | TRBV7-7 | CASTSWTSGSGGELFF | TGTGCTAGCACATCCTGGACTAGCGGGAGTGGCGGGGAGCTGTTTTTT
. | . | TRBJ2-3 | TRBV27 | CASSLKAWAGSDTQYF | TGTGCCAGCAGCCTAAAGGCCTGGGCAGGCTCCGATACGCAGTATTTT
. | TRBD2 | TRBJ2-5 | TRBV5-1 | CASSWGTSGRGSQETQYF | TGCGCCAGCAGCTGGGGGACTAGCGGGAGAGGGTCCCAAGAGACCCAGTACTTC
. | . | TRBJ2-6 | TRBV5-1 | CASSLTGALSGANVLTF | TGCGCCAGCAGCTTGACAGGCGCCCTCTCTGGGGCCAACGTCCTGACTTTC
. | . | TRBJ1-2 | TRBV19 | CASMSSLTALGRPGYTF | TGTGCCAGTATGTCCTCCCTGACAGCTCTCGGGAGGCCTGGCTACACCTTC
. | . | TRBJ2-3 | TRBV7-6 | CASSPMRVTDTQYF | TGTGCCAGCAGCCCGATGCGGGTCACAGATACGCAGTATTTT
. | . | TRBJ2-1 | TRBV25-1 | CASSDHKLNNEQFF | TGTGCCAGCAGTGACCACAAGTTAAACAATGAGCAGTTCTTC
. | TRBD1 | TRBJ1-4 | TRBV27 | CASSLWTGGEKLFF | TGTGCCAGCAGTTTATGGACAGGGGGTGAAAAACTGTTTTTT
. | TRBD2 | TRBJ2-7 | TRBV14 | CASSQVRGGEQYF | TGTGCCAGCAGCCAAGTACGGGGGGGCGAGCAGTACTTC
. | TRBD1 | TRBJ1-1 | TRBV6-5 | CASSYQPGTGDTEAFF | TGTGCCAGCAGTTACCAGCCAGGGACAGGGGACACTGAAGCTTTCTTT
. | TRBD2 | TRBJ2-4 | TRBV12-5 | CASAKGLAGAQTAKNIQYF | TGTGCTAGTGCCAAGGGACTAGCGGGGGCCCAAACGGCCAAAAACATTCAGTACTTC
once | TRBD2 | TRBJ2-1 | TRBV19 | CASSIGRELAEQFF | TGTGCCAGTAGTATCGGGCGGGAGTTGGCTGAGCAGTTCTTC
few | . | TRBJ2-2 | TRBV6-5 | CATTPGRTGELFF | TGTGCCACGACCCCAGGGAGGACCGGGGAGCTGTTTTTT
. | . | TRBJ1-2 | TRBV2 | CASSGGGLHNYGYTF | TGTGCCAGCAGTGGGGGCGGTCTCCATAACTATGGCTACACCTTC
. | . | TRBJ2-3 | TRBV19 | CASSAGLPDTQYF | TGTGCCAGTAGCGCGGGGTTGCCAGATACGCAGTATTTT
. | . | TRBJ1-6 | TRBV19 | CASRTGSSPLHF | TGTGCCAGTCGAACAGGGAGTTCACCCCTCCACTTT
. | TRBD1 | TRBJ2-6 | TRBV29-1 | CSVPTGAGANVLTF | TGCAGCGTTCCTACAGGGGCTGGGGCCAACGTCCTGACTTTC
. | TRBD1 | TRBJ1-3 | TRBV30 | CAWGEGQGRNTIYF | TGTGCCTGGGGAGAAGGACAGGGAAGGAACACCATATATTTT
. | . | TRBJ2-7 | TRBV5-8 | CARGSAGREQYF | TGTGCCAGGGGTTCCGCGGGTCGCGAGCAGTACTTC
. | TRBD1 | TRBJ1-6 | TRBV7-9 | CASSLVAGGGSPLHF | TGTGCCAGCAGCTTAGTAGCAGGGGGCGGTTCACCCCTCCACTTT
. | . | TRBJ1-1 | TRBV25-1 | CASSDVGAGETEAFF | TGTGCCAGCAGTGATGTCGGTGCAGGGGAGACTGAAGCTTTCTTT
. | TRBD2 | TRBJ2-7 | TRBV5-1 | CASSAGLLGGIPYEQYF | TGCGCCAGCAGCGCCGGACTCCTCGGGGGGATACCCTACGAGCAGTACTTC
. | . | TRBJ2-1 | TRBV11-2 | CASSRTGTRNNEQFF | TGTGCCAGCAGCCGAACCGGGACACGAAACAATGAGCAGTTCTTC
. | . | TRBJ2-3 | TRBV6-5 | CASRTIYRGTDTQYF | TGTGCCAGCAGAACGATTTACAGGGGCACAGATACGCAGTATTTT
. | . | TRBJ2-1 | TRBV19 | CASSWQGWNNEQFF | TGTGCCAGTAGTTGGCAGGGCTGGAACAATGAGCAGTTCTTC
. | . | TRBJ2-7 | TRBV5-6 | CASSPRAGLFHEQYF | TGTGCCAGCAGCCCAAGGGCGGGACTGTTCCACGAGCAGTACTTC
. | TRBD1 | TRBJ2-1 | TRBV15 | CATSRELTGVGNEQFF | TGTGCCACCAGCAGAGAGCTGACAGGGGTGGGCAATGAGCAGTTCTTC
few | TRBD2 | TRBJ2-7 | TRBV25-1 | CASSAGLAGDEQYF | TGTGCCAGCAGTGCGGGACTAGCGGGGGACGAGCAGTACTTC
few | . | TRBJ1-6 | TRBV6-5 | CASSNQGYNSPLHF | TGTGCCAGCAGTAACCAGGGATATAATTCACCCCTCCACTTT
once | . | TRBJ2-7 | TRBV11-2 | CASSLGTGEQYF | TGTGCCAGCAGCTTAGGCACCGGCGAGCAGTACTTC
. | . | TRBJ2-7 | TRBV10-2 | CASNGGQTYEQYF | TGCGCCAGCAACGGGGGGCAAACCTACGAGCAGTACTTC
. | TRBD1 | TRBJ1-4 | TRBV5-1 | CASSLRQGNEKLFF | TGCGCCAGCAGCTTACGACAGGGGAATGAAAAACTGTTTTTT
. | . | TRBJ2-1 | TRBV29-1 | CSVKPLTRMAEQFF | TGCAGCGTGAAGCCCTTGACTAGAATGGCTGAGCAGTTCTTC
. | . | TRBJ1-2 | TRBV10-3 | CAISDSTAAGYTF | TGTGCCATCAGTGATAGTACGGCGGCTGGCTACACCTTC
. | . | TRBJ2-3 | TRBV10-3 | CAISESTGGGTDTQYF | TGTGCCATCAGTGAGTCGACTGGGGGAGGAACAGATACGCAGTATTTT
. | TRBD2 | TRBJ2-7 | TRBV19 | CASSSTSGLDYEQYF | TGTGCCAGTAGCTCCACTAGCGGGCTTGACTACGAGCAGTACTTC
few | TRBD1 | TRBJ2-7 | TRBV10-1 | CASSEQGAYEQYF | TGCGCCAGCAGTGAACAGGGGGCATACGAGCAGTACTTC
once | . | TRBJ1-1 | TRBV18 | CASSPKEDMNTEAFF | TGTGCCAGCTCACCAAAGGAAGACATGAACACTGAAGCTTTCTTT
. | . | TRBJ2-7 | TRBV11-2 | CASSSLQGSQEQYF | TGTGCCAGCAGCTCCTTGCAGGGGTCGCAAGAGCAGTACTTC
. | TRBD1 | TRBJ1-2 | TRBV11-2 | CASSSLGQGPPNYGYTF | TGTGCCAGCAGCTCCCTTGGACAGGGGCCCCCCAACTATGGCTACACCTTC
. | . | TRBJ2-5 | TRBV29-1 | CSVELALQETQYF | TGCAGCGTTGAGCTAGCGTTACAAGAGACCCAGTACTTC
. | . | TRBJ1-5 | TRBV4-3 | CASSQDSSHSRQPQHF | TGCGCCAGCAGCCAAGATTCTTCGCATTCACGGCAGCCCCAGCATTTT